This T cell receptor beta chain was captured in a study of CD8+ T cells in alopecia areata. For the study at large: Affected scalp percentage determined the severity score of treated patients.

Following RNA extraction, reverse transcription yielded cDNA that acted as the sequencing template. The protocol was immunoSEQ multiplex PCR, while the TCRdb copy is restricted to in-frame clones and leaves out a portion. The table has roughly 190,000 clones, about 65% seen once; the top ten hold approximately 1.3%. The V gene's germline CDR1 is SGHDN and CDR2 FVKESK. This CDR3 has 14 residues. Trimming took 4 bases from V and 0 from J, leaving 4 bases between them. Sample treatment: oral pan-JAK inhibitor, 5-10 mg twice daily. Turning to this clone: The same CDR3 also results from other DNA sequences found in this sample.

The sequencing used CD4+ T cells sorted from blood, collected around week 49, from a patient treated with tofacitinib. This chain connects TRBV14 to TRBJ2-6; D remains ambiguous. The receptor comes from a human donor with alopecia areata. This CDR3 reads CASSPLSGANVLTF. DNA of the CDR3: TGTGCCAGCAGCCCCCTCTCTGGGGCCAACGTCCTGACTTTC.